These T cell receptor beta chains were read from a single sample in a study of blood T cell repertoires in COVID-19. Profiling relied on immunoSEQ multiplex PCR, and the TCRdb table lists in-frame clones only, not all of them. The sample shows 60,000 to 70,000 clones, 80% to 85% of them seen only once. Input material: peripheral blood. The receptors here all came from a human donor in a cohort sampled during active COVID-19. Each CDR3 is given with its conserved first and last residue. Each record gives: V gene, J gene, D gene, clone size, CDR3 DNA, CDR3 protein. The D gene is left open where the match is weak. Clone sizes are given selectively: once, few, many, or a class where the clone is expanded.

v_call: TRBV12-3/TRBV12-4; j_call: TRBJ1-1; d_call: TRBD1; clone_size: -; cdr3_nt: TGTGCCAGCAGTTTCGGACAGGCAACTGAAGCTTTCTTT; cdr3_aa: CASSFGQATEAFF
v_call: TRBV30; j_call: TRBJ2-6; d_call: -; clone_size: -; cdr3_nt: TGTGCCTGGCGGAGAACTGGGGCCAACGTCCTGACTTTC; cdr3_aa: CAWRRTGANVLTF
v_call: TRBV19; j_call: TRBJ2-7; d_call: TRBD2; clone_size: -; cdr3_nt: TGTGCCAGTAGTATATCATCACAGCGGGGCTACGAGCAGTACTTC; cdr3_aa: CASSISSQRGYEQYF
v_call: TRBV5-1; j_call: TRBJ2-7; d_call: -; clone_size: -; cdr3_nt: TGCGCCAGCAGCGAAAACCCAGGGTCGACCTCCTACGAGCAGTACTTC; cdr3_aa: CASSENPGSTSYEQYF
v_call: TRBV28; j_call: TRBJ2-1; d_call: TRBD1; clone_size: -; cdr3_nt: TGTGCCAGCAGTCAGACAGGGCTCAATGAGCAGTTCTTC; cdr3_aa: CASSQTGLNEQFF
v_call: TRBV11-1; j_call: TRBJ1-1; d_call: -; clone_size: -; cdr3_nt: TGTGCCAGCAGCCTAGGCGGGGGGTTGACTGAAGCTTTCTTT; cdr3_aa: CASSLGGGLTEAFF
v_call: TRBV4-1; j_call: TRBJ1-4; d_call: TRBD1; clone_size: -; cdr3_nt: TGCGCCAGCAGCCAAGATGTGGGACAGGGGACCTCAGGCGAAAAACTGTTTTTT; cdr3_aa: CASSQDVGQGTSGEKLFF
v_call: TRBV4-1; j_call: TRBJ2-5; d_call: TRBD2; clone_size: -; cdr3_nt: TGCGCCAGCAGCCAAGTCCCCAGCGGGGGGTGGGAGACCCAGTACTTC; cdr3_aa: CASSQVPSGGWETQYF
v_call: TRBV11-2; j_call: TRBJ2-1; d_call: TRBD2; clone_size: -; cdr3_nt: TGTGCCAGCAGCCCCAGACTAGCGGGGCTCTACAATGAGCAGTTCTTC; cdr3_aa: CASSPRLAGLYNEQFF
v_call: TRBV11-3; j_call: TRBJ2-3; d_call: TRBD2; clone_size: once; cdr3_nt: TGTGCCAGCAGCTTGAACCCCCCTAGCGGGACAGATACGCAGTATTTT; cdr3_aa: CASSLNPPSGTDTQYF
v_call: TRBV2; j_call: TRBJ1-1; d_call: -; clone_size: -; cdr3_nt: TGTGCCAGCAGTGCCGGAGCTTTCTTT; cdr3_aa: CASSAGAFF
v_call: TRBV19; j_call: TRBJ1-4; d_call: TRBD1; clone_size: -; cdr3_nt: TGTGCCAGTAGCCCTGTTCTCAGAGTAGGCGGCAGGGGGAATGAAAAACTGTTTTTT; cdr3_aa: CASSPVLRVGGRGNEKLFF
v_call: TRBV24-1; j_call: TRBJ1-5; d_call: TRBD1; clone_size: -; cdr3_nt: TGTGCCACCAGTGGGACAGGGGGCCCCAATCAGCCCCAGCATTTT; cdr3_aa: CATSGTGGPNQPQHF
v_call: TRBV27; j_call: TRBJ2-7; d_call: -; clone_size: -; cdr3_nt: TGTGCCAGCAAGGGCCTGGGGCACGAGCAGTACTTC; cdr3_aa: CASKGLGHEQYF
v_call: TRBV2; j_call: TRBJ1-5; d_call: -; clone_size: -; cdr3_nt: TGTGCCAGCAGCTCGGGACTTTCTCTGAATCAGCCCCAGCATTTT; cdr3_aa: CASSSGLSLNQPQHF
v_call: TRBV2; j_call: TRBJ1-1; d_call: -; clone_size: -; cdr3_nt: TGTGCCAGCAGTGATCGGGGGAACACTGAAGCTTTCTTT; cdr3_aa: CASSDRGNTEAFF
v_call: TRBV6-1; j_call: TRBJ1-2; d_call: -; clone_size: -; cdr3_nt: TGTGCCAGCAGTGAAGCTGCGGCCCCTAACTATGGCTACACCTTC; cdr3_aa: CASSEAAAPNYGYTF
v_call: TRBV6-1; j_call: TRBJ2-7; d_call: -; clone_size: -; cdr3_nt: TGTGCCAGCAGTGAACTTATCACAGGGTTTAGCTACGAGCAGTACTTC; cdr3_aa: CASSELITGFSYEQYF
v_call: TRBV4-1; j_call: TRBJ1-4; d_call: TRBD1; clone_size: -; cdr3_nt: TGCGCCAGCAGCCTAGGGGGCGCAGTTGAAAAACTGTTTTTT; cdr3_aa: CASSLGGAVEKLFF
v_call: TRBV15; j_call: TRBJ1-3; d_call: -; clone_size: -; cdr3_nt: TGTGCCACCAGCAGCAGGGCTGGAAACACCATATATTTT; cdr3_aa: CATSSRAGNTIYF